This TCR beta chain was sequenced during a study of graft-versus-host responses after intestinal transplantation. Study summary: Recipients had multivisceral, liver-intestinal, or isolated intestinal transplants. All recipients got anti-thymocyte globulin induction, then tacrolimus and steroids for approximately three years.

Regarding this clone: The antigen remains undetermined.

Germline V gene data show CDR1 as WNHNN and CDR2 as SYGVQD (reference sequence). The CDR3 is 13 residues long. Between the trimmed V and J ends, which lost 5 bases and 1 base, there was a span of 8 bases. Using immunoSEQ multiplex PCR, the repertoire was profiled, and TCRdb retains in-frame clones only, with some absent. The table includes about 39,000 clones, 90% to 95% detected once. The sample consisted of unstimulated CD8+ T cells sorted from spleen or lymph node cells, taken before transplant. The chain recombines TRBV10-1 with TRBJ1-1; possible D gene TRBD1, 5 bases. The receptor was derived from a human donor who was the organ donor for an intestinal transplant. The CDR3 sequence: CASSPGANTEAFF. The CDR3 DNA follows: TGCGCCAGCAGTCCCGGGGCGAACACTGAAGCTTTCTTT.